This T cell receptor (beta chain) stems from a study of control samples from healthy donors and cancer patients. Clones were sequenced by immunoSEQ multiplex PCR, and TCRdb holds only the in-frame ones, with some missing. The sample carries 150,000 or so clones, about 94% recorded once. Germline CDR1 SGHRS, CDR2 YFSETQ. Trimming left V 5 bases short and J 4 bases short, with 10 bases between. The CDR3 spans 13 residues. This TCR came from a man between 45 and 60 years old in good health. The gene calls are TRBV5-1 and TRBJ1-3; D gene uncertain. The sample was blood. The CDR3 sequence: CASSVKGGNTIYF. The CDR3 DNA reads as TGCGCCAGCAGTGTAAAGGGAGGAAACACCATATATTTT.